This section outlines one TCR beta chain sequence together with its context. The sample originates from a study of blood T cell repertoires in COVID-19. As originally analysed: Amplification of reference gene primers provided the estimated nucleated cell counts. Sequenced by immunoSEQ multiplex PCR; TCRdb stores in-frame clones only, minus some. V and J calls and clone size are those listed in that table; D and trimming were worked out from the DNA. The sample records some 200,000 clones, more than 75% being singletons. CDR1 and CDR2 from the germline V gene are MNHEY and SMNVEV (reference sequence). Trimming took off 8 bases at V and 0 bases at J, with 11 bases between the two ends. The CDR3 is 14 residues long.

This rearrangement joins TRBV27 to TRBJ1-3, with a tentative D call TRBD1 (5 bases). The receptor was derived from a man older than 75 with acute or convalescent COVID-19. Sequenced input: peripheral blood. The DNA of the CDR3 is TGTGCCAGCCGGGGGGTAATCTCTGGAAACACCATATATTTT. Its translation is CASRGVISGNTIYF.